This T cell receptor beta chain was recovered during a study of blood T cells in healthy people across ages. Findings of the study overall: Across the age range, TCR beta diversity per million T cells fell in a roughly linear way. Long-lived donors had more naive CD4+ cells and higher diversity than aged donors. Estimated diversity, derived from one million T cells, was regarded as an underestimate.

It was with a sample-barcoded 5' primer and a J-beta primer mix that a second PCR of roughly 7 to 12 cycles was run. Sequencing recovered at least 2.5 million CDR3-containing paired-end reads from each sample. MiXCR, run by TCRdb on the 5' RACE reads, gives a single entry per CDR3 protein. The sample lists roughly 730,000 distinct CDR3 sequences, around 50% occurring once. With regard to this clonotype: What it recognizes is unknown.

The CDR3 contains 15 residues. Germline CDR1 reads SQVTM; CDR2 reads ANQGSEA. Trimming took 7 bases from V and 0 from J, leaving 15 bases between them. The origin of this receptor is a man between 35 and 55 years old in good health. The specimen was blood. The gene calls are TRBV29-1 and TRBJ2-2; D might be TRBD2 (7 bases). The CDR3 nucleotides read TGCAGCGGCGTAAAGGGGGGGGCGAACACCGGGGAGCTGTTTTTT. Residues: CSGVKGGANTGELFF.